Listed below are T cell receptor beta chains from one sample, sequenced in a study of cytomegalovirus exposure and HLA in healthy donors. Repertoires were generated with immunoSEQ multiplex PCR, while TCRdb's copy carries only in-frame clones and drops some. This sample has approximately 110,000 clones, with more than 60% found just once. Specimen: PBMCs. Receptors were obtained from an older woman in good health and CMV-seropositive. CDR3s include the opening cysteine and the closing phenylalanine or tryptophan. The D gene is left open where the match is weak. Rows may omit the clone size; those that give it use once, few, many or a size class.

-	TRBV4-1	TRBJ1-1	-	CASSLLIVGGEVGRTNTEAFF	TGCGCCAGCAGCCTACTTATAGTGGGGGGGGAGGTTGGCAGGACGAACACTGAAGCTTTCTTT
-	TRBV4-2	TRBJ2-1	-	CASSQTDRGSYNEQFF	TGTGCCAGCAGCCAGACGGATCGAGGGTCCTACAATGAGCAGTTCTTC
TRBD2	TRBV30	TRBJ2-2	-	CAWKGRDTGELFF	TGTGCCTGGAAAGGGAGGGACACCGGGGAGCTGTTTTTT
-	TRBV19	TRBJ1-4	-	CASSLGGSREKLFF	TGTGCCAGTAGTTTGGGAGGGAGTCGTGAAAAACTGTTTTTT
TRBD1	TRBV19	TRBJ2-2	-	CASRGQGPGELFF	TGTGCCAGTAGAGGACAGGGGCCCGGGGAGCTGTTTTTT
TRBD2	TRBV2	TRBJ2-1	-	CASSVGREIGYEQFF	TGTGCCAGCAGTGTCGGGCGGGAGATTGGCTATGAGCAGTTCTTC
TRBD2	TRBV5-4	TRBJ2-4	-	CASSFGLAGGEAKNIQYF	TGTGCCAGCAGCTTTGGACTAGCGGGAGGGGAGGCCAAAAACATTCAGTACTTC
-	TRBV5-6	TRBJ1-2	-	CASSLAQAYYGYTF	TGTGCCAGCAGCTTGGCCCAAGCTTACTATGGCTACACCTTC
TRBD2	TRBV7-9	TRBJ2-7	-	CASSYGLAEPYEQYF	TGTGCCAGCAGCTACGGACTAGCGGAACCCTACGAGCAGTACTTC
TRBD2	TRBV2	TRBJ2-4	-	CASSEALGLAGGGKNIQYF	TGTGCCAGCAGTGAAGCGCTAGGACTAGCGGGAGGGGGAAAAAACATTCAGTACTTC
TRBD2	TRBV11-2	TRBJ2-1	-	CASSLDYLRLGGRGNEQLF	TGTGCCAGCAGCTTAGATTATCTGCGCCTGGGCGGGAGAGGAAATGAGCAGCTCTTC
-	TRBV10-3	TRBJ1-6	-	CAIIFPDGRGLPLHF	TGTGCCATCATTTTCCCCGACGGCAGGGGCCTACCCCTCCACTTT
-	TRBV7-2	TRBJ2-7	few	CASSLRQVGEQYF	TGTGCCAGCAGCTTACGACAGGTGGGCGAGCAGTACTTC
-	TRBV19	TRBJ2-1	once	CASSLQGGLGSNEQFF	TGTGCCAGTAGTCTCCAGGGGGGACTAGGGTCCAATGAGCAGTTCTTC
TRBD1	TRBV30	TRBJ2-1	-	CAWSAPGGRKDEQFF	TGTGCCTGGAGTGCCCCAGGGGGCCGAAAAGATGAGCAGTTCTTC
TRBD1	TRBV7-9	TRBJ2-7	-	CASKQGAGEQYF	TGTGCCAGCAAACAGGGGGCGGGTGAGCAGTACTTC
-	TRBV13	TRBJ2-1	-	CASRSHLAGSYNEQFF	TGTGCCAGCAGATCTCATCTAGCTGGTTCCTACAATGAGCAGTTCTTC
-	TRBV7-9	TRBJ1-1	-	CASSLRVEDTEAFF	TGTGCCAGCAGCTTAAGGGTGGAGGACACTGAAGCTTTCTTT
-	TRBV2	TRBJ2-3	few	CASSEGDSGGWADTQYF	TGTGCCAGCAGTGAAGGTGATAGCGGTGGATGGGCAGATACGCAGTATTTT
-	TRBV6-4	TRBJ2-2	-	CASSDLNTGELFF	TGTGCCAGCAGTGACCTAAACACCGGGGAGCTGTTTTTT
-	TRBV7-9	TRBJ1-3	-	CASSSAGAGNTIYF	TGTGCCAGCAGTTCGGCGGGGGCTGGAAACACCATATATTTT
-	TRBV2	TRBJ2-1	-	CASRRQQSNEQFF	TGTGCCAGCAGGAGACAACAGAGTAATGAGCAGTTCTTC
-	TRBV7-3	TRBJ2-3	few	CASSLRPSAVSTDTQYF	TGTGCCAGCAGTCTAAGGCCGTCAGCGGTTAGCACAGATACGCAGTATTTT
-	TRBV7-9	TRBJ1-6	-	CASSNPRSAGQSPLHF	TGTGCCAGCAGCAACCCCCGGTCGGCAGGGCAATCACCCCTCCACTTT
-	TRBV30	TRBJ1-2	-	CAWSVRGSGYTF	TGTGCCTGGAGTGTCCGGGGTTCCGGCTACACCTTC
TRBD1	TRBV30	TRBJ1-2	-	CAGGRTGLYGYTF	TGTGCTGGCGGTAGGACAGGACTCTATGGCTACACCTTC
TRBD2	TRBV6-1	TRBJ2-7	once	CASSDGSSGSHEQYF	TGTGCCAGCAGTGATGGGTCTAGCGGGTCCCACGAGCAGTACTTC
-	TRBV4-3	TRBJ1-1	once	CASSQEEEDSIRTEAFF	TGCGCCAGCAGCCAAGAAGAGGAGGACAGTATTCGCACTGAAGCTTTCTTT
-	TRBV19	TRBJ1-1	-	CASSTPLEVRTFF	TGTGCCAGTAGTACCCCTCTCGAGGTACGTACTTTCTTT
TRBD1	TRBV19	TRBJ1-5	-	CASSIDREKPQHF	TGTGCCAGTAGTATCGACAGGGAAAAGCCCCAGCATTTT
TRBD1	TRBV4-1	TRBJ1-4	-	CASSRQGGGANEKLFF	TGCGCCAGCAGCCGACAGGGCGGAGGTGCTAATGAAAAACTGTTTTTT
TRBD1	TRBV29-1	TRBJ2-7	-	CSVGTDNSYEQYF	TGCAGCGTGGGGACAGACAACTCCTACGAGCAGTACTTC
-	TRBV15	TRBJ1-2	-	CATSPKTDTYYGYTF	TGTGCCACCAGCCCCAAAACGGACACTTACTATGGCTACACCTTC
-	TRBV29-1	TRBJ2-3	once	CSVDSSTDTQYF	TGCAGCGTTGATTCCTCGACAGATACGCAGTATTTT
TRBD1	TRBV5-6	TRBJ2-7	-	CASSADRRGYEQYF	TGTGCCAGCAGCGCGGACAGGAGAGGCTACGAGCAGTACTTC
TRBD2	TRBV9	TRBJ2-1	-	CASSASGGSYNEQFF	TGTGCCAGCAGCGCTAGCGGGGGGTCCTACAATGAGCAGTTCTTC
-	TRBV7-9	TRBJ2-2	-	CASSSRGAVSNTGELFF	TGTGCCAGCAGCTCCCGGGGGGCGGTTTCGAACACCGGGGAGCTGTTTTTT
-	TRBV5-1	TRBJ1-1	-	CASKLQVNTEAFF	TGCGCCAGCAAGTTACAAGTGAACACTGAAGCTTTCTTT
TRBD1	TRBV29-1	TRBJ2-2	-	CSVGDRGVNTGELFF	TGCAGCGTTGGAGACAGGGGCGTAAACACCGGGGAGCTGTTTTTT
TRBD2	TRBV7-3	TRBJ2-3	few	CASSGGGGSTDTQYF	TGTGCCAGCAGTGGGGGCGGGGGGAGCACAGATACGCAGTATTTT
TRBD2	TRBV19	TRBJ2-1	-	CASTVRTSGHNEQFF	TGTGCCAGTACTGTCCGGACTAGCGGGCACAATGAGCAGTTCTTC
-	TRBV5-6	TRBJ1-3	-	CASSFGVTNSGNTIYF	TGTGCCAGCAGCTTCGGGGTCACCAACTCTGGAAACACCATATATTTT
-	TRBV7-2	TRBJ2-2	-	CASSSSGTSRAGELFF	TGTGCCAGCAGCTCATCCGGGACTTCGAGAGCCGGGGAGCTGTTTTTT
TRBD1	TRBV6-6	TRBJ1-2	-	CASSPGQGQFGYGYTF	TGTGCCAGCAGCCCGGGACAGGGTCAGTTTGGCTATGGCTACACCTTC
TRBD2	TRBV4-3	TRBJ2-1	few	CASSQDLSSGGNNEQFF	TGCGCCAGCAGCCAAGATCTGTCTAGCGGGGGGAACAATGAGCAGTTCTTC
-	TRBV29-1	TRBJ2-1	-	CSVEVVAARYNEQFF	TGCAGCGTTGAAGTAGTAGCGGCCCGATACAATGAGCAGTTCTTC
-	TRBV28	TRBJ1-6	-	CASDSRGRPSSPLHF	TGTGCCAGCGACAGTAGGGGCCGACCGAGTTCACCCCTCCACTTT
-	TRBV18	TRBJ1-5	-	CASSPNRDNQPQHF	TGTGCCAGCTCACCGAACAGGGACAATCAGCCCCAGCATTTT